This T cell receptor beta chain is drawn from a study of blood T cell repertoires in COVID-19. Study as a whole: T cells, B-cell-depleted T cells, or PBMCs provided the cDNA or gDNA that served as material.

Cohort 3 donors counted as recovered after two negative PCRs, clearance, or resolved symptoms. Germline V gene data show CDR1 as SGHNT and CDR2 as YYREEE (reference sequence). With 4 bases clipped from V and 3 bases from J, the junction kept 7 bases outside the gene matches. The CDR3 consists of 16 residues. Measured with immunoSEQ multiplex PCR; TCRdb has only the in-frame clones, and not every one. The table lists about 160,000 clones, about four fifths of them singletons, with more than 3% in the top ten. The TCR was taken from a woman aged 55 to 70 who had recovered from COVID-19. Sequences were obtained from PBMCs or T cells enriched from blood (not recorded which). The chain employs TRBV5-4 and TRBJ2-7, with 13 bases aligning to TRBD2. As DNA, the CDR3 is TGTGCCAGCAGCGCGGGGACTAGCGGGGCTGTCTACGAGCAGTACTTC. Amino acids: CASSAGTSGAVYEQYF.